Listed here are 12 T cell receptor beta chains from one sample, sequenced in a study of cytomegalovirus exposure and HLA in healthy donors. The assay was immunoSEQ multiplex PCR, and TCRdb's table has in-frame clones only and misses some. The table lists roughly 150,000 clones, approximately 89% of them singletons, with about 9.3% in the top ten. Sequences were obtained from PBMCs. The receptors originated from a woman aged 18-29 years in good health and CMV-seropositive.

The CDR3 bases are TGTGCCAGCAGTTACTCCGACAGGGGGCCGCCTCAAGCTTTCTTT. It encodes CASSYSDRGPPQAFF. V and J are TRBV6-6 and TRBJ1-1, with 10 bases fitting TRBD1. This CDR3 region has 15 residues. Germline assignment: CDR1 MNHNY and CDR2 SVGAGI (reference sequence). J lost 9 bases, V lost 0 bases, and 7 bases had no gene match.

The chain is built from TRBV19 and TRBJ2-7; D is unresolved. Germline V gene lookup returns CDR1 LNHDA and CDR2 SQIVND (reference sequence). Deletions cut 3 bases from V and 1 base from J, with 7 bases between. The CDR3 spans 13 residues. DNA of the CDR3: TGTGCCAGTAGTATGGCGGTTTCCTACGAGCAGTACTTC. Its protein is CASSMAVSYEQYF.

The CDR3 sequence is CAWRDRPRGLNEQFF. CDR3 in DNA: TGTGCCTGGAGGGATCGGCCCCGGGGACTCAATGAGCAGTTCTTC. The chain couples TRBV30 to TRBJ2-1, with a weak D call TRBD2 (6 bases). CDR3 size: 15 residues. Deletions cut 3 bases from V and 6 bases from J, with 18 bases between. Germline V CDR1 and CDR2: GTSNPN, SVGIG (reference sequence).

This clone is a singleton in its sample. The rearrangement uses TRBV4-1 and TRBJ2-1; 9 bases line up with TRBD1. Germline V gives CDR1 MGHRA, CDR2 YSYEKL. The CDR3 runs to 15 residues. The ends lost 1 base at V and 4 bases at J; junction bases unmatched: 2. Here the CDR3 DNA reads TGCGCCAGCAGCCAAGGGACAGGGGTATACAATGAGCAGTTCTTC. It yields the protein CASSQGTGVYNEQFF.

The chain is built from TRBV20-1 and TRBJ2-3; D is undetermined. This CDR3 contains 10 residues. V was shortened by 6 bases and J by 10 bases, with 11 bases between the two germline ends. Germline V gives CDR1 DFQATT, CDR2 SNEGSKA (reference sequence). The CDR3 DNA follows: TGCAGTGCCAGTACCCGGGCGCAGTATTTT. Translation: CSASTRAQYF.

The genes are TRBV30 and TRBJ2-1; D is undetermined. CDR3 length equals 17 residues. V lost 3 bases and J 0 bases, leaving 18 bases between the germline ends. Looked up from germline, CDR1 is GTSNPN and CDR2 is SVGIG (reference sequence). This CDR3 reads CAWRENLARISYNEQFF. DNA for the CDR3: TGTGCCTGGAGGGAAAATTTAGCCCGAATCTCCTACAATGAGCAGTTCTTC.

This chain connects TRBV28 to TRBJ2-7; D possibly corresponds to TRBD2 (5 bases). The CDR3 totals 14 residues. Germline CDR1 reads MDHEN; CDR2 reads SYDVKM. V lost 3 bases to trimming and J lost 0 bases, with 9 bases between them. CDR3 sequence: CASSFEGFSYEQYF. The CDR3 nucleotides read TGTGCCAGCAGTTTTGAGGGTTTCTCCTACGAGCAGTACTTC.

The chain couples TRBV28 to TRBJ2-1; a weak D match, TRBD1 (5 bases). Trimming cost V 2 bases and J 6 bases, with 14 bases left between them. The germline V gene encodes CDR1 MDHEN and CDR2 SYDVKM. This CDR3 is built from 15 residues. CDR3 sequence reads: CASSLASRGSNEQFF. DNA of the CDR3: TGTGCCAGCAGTTTAGCGTCAAGGGGAAGCAATGAGCAGTTCTTC.

DNA of the CDR3: TGTGCCAGTAGGTATCTAGCGGGAGGCACCTACAATGAGCAGTTCTTC. It codes for CASRYLAGGTYNEQFF. The rearrangement links TRBV19 to TRBJ2-1, with TRBD2 matching 11 bases. Unmatched junction bases numbered 6, after V lost 6 bases and J lost 2 bases. CDR3 length equals 16 residues. Looked up from germline, CDR1 is LNHDA and CDR2 is SQIVND (reference sequence).

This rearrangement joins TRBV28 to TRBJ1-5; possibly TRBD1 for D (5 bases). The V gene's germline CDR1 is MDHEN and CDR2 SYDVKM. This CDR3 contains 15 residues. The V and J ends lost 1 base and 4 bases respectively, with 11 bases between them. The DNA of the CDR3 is TGTGCCAGCAGTTTATCTGGGGGGTATAATCAGCCCCAGCATTTT. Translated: CASSLSGGYNQPQHF. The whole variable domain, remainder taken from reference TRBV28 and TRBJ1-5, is DVKVTQSSRYLVKRTGEKVFLECVQDMDHENMFWYRQDPGLGLRLIYFSYDVKMKEKGDIPEGYSVSREKKERFSLILESASTNQTSMYLCASSLSGGYNQPQHFGDGTRLSIL.

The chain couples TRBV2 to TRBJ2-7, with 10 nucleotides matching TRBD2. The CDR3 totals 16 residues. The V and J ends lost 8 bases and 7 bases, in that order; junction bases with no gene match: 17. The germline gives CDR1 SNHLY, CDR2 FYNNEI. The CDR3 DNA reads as TGTGCCAGCGATTGGACTAGCGGAGCTACCTACGATGAGCAGTACTTC. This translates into CASDWTSGATYDEQYF.

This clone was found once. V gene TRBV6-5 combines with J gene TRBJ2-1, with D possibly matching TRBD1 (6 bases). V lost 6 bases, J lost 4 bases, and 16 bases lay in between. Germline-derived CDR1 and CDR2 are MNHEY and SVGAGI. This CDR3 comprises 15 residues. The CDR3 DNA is TGTGCCAGCAGCCCTCGGACAGTCGAATACAATGAGCAGTTCTTC. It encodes CASSPRTVEYNEQFF.